The 26 T cell receptor beta chains given below trace back to one sample, sequenced in a study of spatial heterogeneity in lung cancer. Study outcomes and limitations: Within tumors, counts of expanded alpha and beta TCRs tracked tumor mutation counts.

TCRdb passed the 5' RACE reads through MiXCR, listing each CDR3 protein once. This table has about 100,000 distinct CDR3 sequences, approximately 4.7% appearing once. The antigens for these receptors are not known. Specified time point: sample taken at primary tumor resection. The material was lung tumor tissue, obtained at surgery. The source is a male donor with early-stage non-small cell lung cancer.

This clonotype was counted only a few times. This chain joins TRBV4-1 and TRBJ2-7, with D hard to call. Trimming removed 1 base at V and 4 bases at J, with 8 bases between. The CDR3 loop spans 13 amino acids. CDR1 is MGHRA, CDR2 YSYEKL, per germline. DNA for the CDR3: TGCGCCAGCAGCCAAGGCCTGGGGTACGAGCAGTACTTC. This translates into CASSQGLGYEQYF.

On this clonotype: A read error may explain this, as a much larger clone is one base away. The chain employs TRBV3-1 and TRBJ2-7; D possibly corresponds to TRBD2 (6 bases). Per the germline V gene, CDR1 is LGHDT and CDR2 is YNNKEL (reference sequence). There are 14 residues in the CDR3. CDR3 protein: CANSHRVGGYEQYF. CDR3 DNA: TGTGCCAACAGCCACCGGGTTGGGGGGTACGAGCAGTACTTC.

This clonotype was seen many times. CDR3 sequence: CASSYPATNEKLFF. CDR3 in DNA: TGTGCCAGCAGCTACCCCGCAACTAATGAAAAACTGTTTTTT. V gene TRBV7-8 combines with J gene TRBJ1-4; D ambiguous. Germline V gene lookup returns CDR1 SGHVS and CDR2 FQNEAQ. The V and J ends lost 4 bases and 0 bases respectively, with 6 bases between them. This CDR3 has 14 residues. The variable domain in full, completed from reference TRBV7-8 and TRBJ1-4, reads GAGVSQSPRYKVAKRGQDVALRCDPISGHVSLFWYQQALGQGPEFLTYFQNEAQLDKSGLPSDRFFAERPEGSVSTLKIQRTQQEDSAVYLCASSYPATNEKLFFGSGTQLSVL.

This clonotype has more than one count but fewer than ten. V usage is TRBV20-1 and J usage is TRBJ1-1, with a possible D match to TRBD1 (6 bases). The germline V gene has CDR1 DFQATT and CDR2 SNEGSKA (reference sequence). V was shortened by 4 bases and J by 6 bases, with 18 bases between the two germline ends. The CDR3 runs 14 residues. CDR3 in DNA: TGCAGTGCTAATCCGGGACACTTTGGTCCTGAAGCTTTCTTT. Protein sequence: CSANPGHFGPEAFF.

This clonotype occurred many times. The V call is TRBV27, the J call TRBJ2-3, with 12 bases identical to TRBD2. Germline CDR1 is MNHEY and CDR2 is SMNVEV (reference sequence). V lost 0 bases, J lost 7 bases, and 11 bases stayed unmatched. The CDR3 has 18 residues. The CDR3 here is CASSLSRLAGGSLNTQYF. The CDR3 DNA reads as TGTGCCAGCAGTTTATCCCGCCTAGCGGGAGGGTCACTAAATACGCAGTATTTT.

The chain combines TRBV3-1 with TRBJ1-2; TRBD1 might be the D (6 bases). Germline CDR1 LGHDT, CDR2 YNNKEL (reference sequence). CDR3 length: 14 residues. Trimming took off 7 bases at V and 2 bases at J, with 14 bases between the two ends. The CDR3: CASTPDRWNYGYTF. CDR3 DNA: TGTGCCAGCACCCCAGACAGGTGGAACTATGGCTACACCTTC.

At least ten counts were recorded for this clonotype. This chain connects TRBV19 to TRBJ2-1; 11 bases are a match to TRBD2. CDR1 and CDR2 (germline): LNHDA, SQIVND (reference sequence). The CDR3 loop spans 15 amino acids. After removal of 2 bases from V and 7 bases from J, the junction contained 4 bases not matched to a gene. Written as DNA, the CDR3 is TGTGCCAGTAGTATAACTAGCGGGAGTGAAAATGAGCAGTTCTTC. Translated: CASSITSGSENEQFF.

This clonotype appeared many times. The chain combines TRBV9 with TRBJ1-1; TRBD1 is a possible D gene (5 bases). CDR3 length: 14 amino acids. The germline V gene has CDR1 SGDLS and CDR2 YYNGEE. V lost 4 bases and J lost 8, with 18 bases in between. In DNA, the CDR3 is TGTGCCAGCAGCCCGCAGGGAGGGTCCTCCGAAGCTTTCTTT. This sequence encodes CASSPQGGSSEAFF.

The table lists this clonotype with many counts. The CDR3 DNA reads as TGTGCCAGCAGTTTATTCGGCAGAAACCAAGATACGCAGTATTTT. Its translation is CASSLFGRNQDTQYF. The chain combines TRBV27 with TRBJ2-3; D is ambiguous. The CDR3 totals 15 residues. Germline V gene sequence: CDR1 MNHEY, CDR2 SMNVEV (reference sequence). Trimming cost V 1 base and J 5 bases, with 13 bases left between them.

There are many counts of this clonotype. One end of the junction is discordant with germline, which a read error may explain. The chain couples TRBV20-1 to TRBJ2-5; no definite D call. The germline CDR1 and CDR2 sequences are DFQATT and SNEGSKA (reference sequence). The CDR3 spans 14 residues. CDR3 bases: TGCAGTGCCAGAGATCAGGACCAGCAAGAGACCCAGTACTTC. This gives the protein CSARDQDQQETQYF.

This clonotype has more than one count but fewer than ten. The chain employs TRBV6-6 and TRBJ2-2, with a weak D call TRBD1 (6 bases). The CDR3 runs to 15 residues. CDR1 is MNHNY, CDR2 SVGAGI, per germline (reference sequence). Deletions cut 6 bases from V and 5 bases from J, with 16 bases between. CDR3 sequence (DNA): TGTGCCAGCAGCCCGGGACACGCTGGGACCGGGGAGCTGTTTTTT. This sequence encodes CASSPGHAGTGELFF.

In this sample, this clonotype turned up a few times. This sequence joins TRBV7-2 and TRBJ1-5, with TRBD1 identical over 8 bases. Trimming removed 0 bases from V and 8 bases from J; junction bases left unmatched: 6. The V gene's germline CDR1 is SGHTA and CDR2 FQGNSA. The CDR3 spans 15 residues. The CDR3 loop is CASSLAGRGREPQHF. The DNA of the CDR3 is TGTGCCAGCAGCTTAGCGGGCAGGGGGCGTGAGCCCCAGCATTTT.

This clonotype was observed many times. The chain is built from TRBV20-1 and TRBJ1-1; 12 nucleotides match TRBD1. CDR3 size: 14 residues. The V gene end was trimmed by 6 bases and the J gene end by 3 bases; junction bases not matched to a gene: 5. Germline CDR1 and CDR2: DFQATT and SNEGSKA (reference sequence). Here the CDR3 DNA reads TGCAGTGCAGGGACAGGGGGCCTGGACACTGAAGCTTTCTTT. The encoded protein is CSAGTGGLDTEAFF.

The CDR3 is CASSPLRGSYNEQFF. DNA of the CDR3: TGTGCCAGCAGCCCCCTTCGCGGCTCCTACAATGAGCAGTTCTTC. V gene TRBV3-1 combines with J gene TRBJ2-1; D call uncertain. The CDR3 is made up of 15 amino acids. The ends were cut back, 4 bases at V and 0 bases at J, with 10 bases in the middle. Germline V gene sequence: CDR1 LGHDT, CDR2 YNNKEL (reference sequence).

This clonotype was detected only a few times. This chain joins TRBV29-1 and TRBJ1-2, with TRBD1 identical over 7 bases. The germline gives CDR1 SQVTM, CDR2 ANQGSEA. V trimming: 3 bases; J trimming: 2 bases; junction bases outside the gene matches: 0. The CDR3 runs to 12 residues. CDR3 sequence (DNA): TGCAGCGTTGAGACAGGGAACTATGGCTACACCTTC. It is translated as CSVETGNYGYTF. Complete variable domain (other parts from reference TRBV29-1 and TRBJ1-2): SAVISQKPSRDICQRGTSLTIQCQVDSQVTMMFWYRQQPGQSLTLIATANQGSEATYESGFVIDKFPISRPNLTFSTLTVSNMSPEDSSIYLCSVETGNYGYTFGSGTRLTVV.

This clonotype was detected many times. The CDR3 sequence is CASSYSRSYEQYF. The CDR3 coding sequence is TGTGCCAGCAGTTATTCGCGCTCCTACGAGCAGTACTTC. This chain joins TRBV27 and TRBJ2-7; D unclear. This CDR3 comprises 13 residues. Per germline, CDR1 MNHEY and CDR2 SMNVEV (reference sequence). Trimming removed 4 bases at V and 0 bases at J, with 7 bases between.

In its sample, this clonotype was seen many times. The gene calls are TRBV28 and TRBJ2-7; D gene uncertain. The V end was cut by 11 bases, the J end by 0 bases, with 14 bases between. Germline CDR1 MDHEN, CDR2 SYDVKM. CDR3 length: 13 residues. The CDR3 nucleotides read TGTGCCGTTTCTACTGAAATCTCCTACGAGCAGTACTTC. It codes for CAVSTEISYEQYF.

This clonotype was seen ten or more times. The chain couples TRBV6-6 to TRBJ2-7; 7 bases fit TRBD1. CDR1 and CDR2 (germline): MNHNY, SVGAGI (reference sequence). J lost 1 base, V lost 6 bases, and 9 bases had no gene match. This CDR3 comprises 15 residues. CDR3 amino acids: CASRPGTAQSYEQYF. CDR3 bases: TGTGCCAGCAGGCCCGGGACAGCTCAATCCTACGAGCAGTACTTC.

This clonotype was counted at least ten times. The rearrangement joins TRBV5-1 to TRBJ2-2, with D possibly being TRBD2 (6 bases). CDR1 and CDR2 from the germline V gene are SGHRS and YFSETQ. Trimming took 5 bases from V and 2 from J, leaving 13 bases between them. The CDR3 length is 15 residues. CDR3 nucleotide sequence: TGCGCCAGCAGTCCCAGGAGGGAAAACACCGGGGAGCTGTTTTTT. Translation gives CASSPRRENTGELFF.

There are many counts of this clonotype. J is TRBJ1-5 and V is TRBV29-1; TRBD1 matches 9 bases. Germline V lookup: CDR1 SQVTM, CDR2 ANQGSEA. The CDR3 is made up of 14 amino acids. The trim removed 3 bases at V and 7 bases at J, leaving 7 bases unmatched. The CDR3 DNA is TGCAGCGTTGAGGGGGGACAGGGAGGACAGCCCCAGCATTTT. Its translation: CSVEGGQGGQPQHF.

This clonotype was recorded many times. The V call is TRBV4-1, the J call TRBJ1-4; maybe TRBD1 (6 bases). CDR3 length: 16 amino acids. Between the trimmed V and J ends, which lost 3 bases and 0 bases, there was a span of 11 bases. Germline CDR1 reads MGHRA; CDR2 reads YSYEKL. The chain's CDR3 is CASSQPNRATNEKLFF. CDR3 nucleotides: TGCGCCAGCAGCCAGCCAAACAGGGCAACTAATGAAAAACTGTTTTTT.

V is TRBV6-5 and J is TRBJ2-3; no clear D gene. In germline, CDR1 is MNHEY, CDR2 SVGAGI. CDR3 length: 14 amino acids. Trimming pared 3 bases from V and 2 bases from J, leaving 9 bases between. Written as DNA, the CDR3 is TGTGCCAGCAGTTATGGGCTTGACACAGATACGCAGTATTTT. Encoded protein: CASSYGLDTDTQYF.

This chain links TRBV20-1 with TRBJ2-7, with 7 bases matching TRBD1. The CDR3 spans 12 residues. V lost 6 bases and J lost 0; bases outside the gene matches: 2. Germline V gives CDR1 DFQATT, CDR2 SNEGSKA (reference sequence). CDR3 in amino acids: CSADRSSYEQYF. The CDR3, as DNA: TGCAGTGCGGACAGGAGCTCCTACGAGCAGTACTTC.

J is TRBJ2-3 and V is TRBV21-1; TRBD2 reflects the table's D call only, with no check against the DNA. TRBV21-1 is termed a pseudogene. This CDR3 spans 12 amino acids. The CDR3 nucleotides are TGTGCCACCGGCGAGGGTGAAGATACGCAGTATTTT. Amino acids: CATGEGEDTQYF.

This clonotype was seen repeatedly, ten times or more. The rearrangement uses TRBV6-6 and TRBJ2-4; TRBD1 matches at 8 bases. CDR3 size: 16 residues. Looked up from germline, CDR1 is MNHNY and CDR2 is SVGAGI (reference sequence). V lost 5 bases to trimming and J lost 3 bases; unmatched junction nucleotides: 9. The CDR3 DNA is TGTGCCAGCAGTCGGGGGTCGGACAGGGACAAAAACATTCAGTACTTC. As protein: CASSRGSDRDKNIQYF.

This clonotype was detected many times. The chain employs TRBV9 and TRBJ2-3, with D possibly TRBD2 on 6 matching bases. Germline-derived CDR1 and CDR2 are SGDLS and YYNGEE. Trimming stripped 4 bases from V and 0 bases from J, with 12 bases between. This CDR3 comprises 15 residues. CDR3 coding DNA: TGTGCCAGCAGCTTCAGTGGGAGGAGCACAGATACGCAGTATTTT. Its protein product is CASSFSGRSTDTQYF.